This T cell receptor beta chain originates from a study of blood T cell repertoires in COVID-19. Study-wide background: Sites in the United States, Italy and Spain provided acute and convalescent COVID-19 samples.

Germline CDR1 and CDR2: SGHAT and FQNNGV. V lost 1 base to trimming and J lost 4 bases, with 18 bases between them. The CDR3 loop spans 17 amino acids. Repertoires were generated with immunoSEQ multiplex PCR, while TCRdb's copy carries only in-frame clones and drops some. The table has approximately 500,000 clones, nearly 90% seen once. Sequenced: peripheral blood. The sequence was obtained from a man aged 18 to 35 with COVID-19, enrolled during active disease. The rearrangement joins TRBV11-2 to TRBJ2-3, with TRBD1 as a possible D gene (5 bases). The CDR3 sequence: CASSLGRQIAFSDTQYF. CDR3 nucleotides: TGTGCCAGCAGCTTAGGTAGACAGATCGCTTTCTCAGATACGCAGTATTTT.